These T cell receptor beta chains were read from a single sample in a study of blood T cell repertoires in COVID-19. Using immunoSEQ multiplex PCR, the repertoire was profiled, and TCRdb retains in-frame clones only, with some absent. There are 200,000 or so clones in the sample; about four fifths occur only once, and approximately 5% lies in the top ten. The sample consisted of peripheral blood. The receptor set was obtained from a woman aged 65 to 85 with active or convalescent COVID-19. Each CDR3 is given with its conserved first and last residue. Each record gives: D gene, J gene, clone size, V gene, CDR3 protein, CDR3 DNA. A D gene is named only where the DNA matches it firmly. The size entry is marked missing in some rows and otherwise reads once, few, many or a size class.

TRBD2	TRBJ2-3	NA	TRBV19	CASSLSGREGDTQYF	TGTGCCAGTAGCCTTAGCGGGAGAGAGGGAGATACGCAGTATTTT
TRBD1	TRBJ1-5	once	TRBV19	CASSPRQGFVPQHF	TGTGCCAGTAGTCCCCGACAGGGTTTCGTACCCCAGCATTTT
NA	TRBJ2-1	NA	TRBV18	CASSPLGGAKEQFF	TGTGCCAGCTCCCCGCTGGGGGGGGCCAAGGAGCAGTTCTTC
NA	TRBJ2-2	NA	TRBV6-2/TRBV6-3	CASSYSTGAAGELFF	TGTGCCAGCAGTTACTCGACGGGAGCCGCCGGGGAGCTGTTTTTT
TRBD1	TRBJ2-1	NA	TRBV10-1	CASSEGTGGGSKQFF	TGCGCCAGCAGTGAGGGTACAGGGGGCGGGAGTAAGCAGTTCTTC
TRBD2	TRBJ2-1	NA	TRBV2	CASYDSGTYNEQFF	TGTGCCAGCTACGATAGCGGGACCTACAATGAGCAGTTCTTC
TRBD1	TRBJ1-2	once	TRBV3-1/TRBV3-2	CASSQEGDRGRYYGYTF	TGTGCCAGCAGCCAAGAAGGAGACAGGGGGCGATACTATGGCTACACCTTC
TRBD2	TRBJ2-1	NA	TRBV7-9	CASSLAAGGKDEQFF	TGTGCCAGCAGCTTAGCGGCGGGGGGCAAGGATGAGCAGTTCTTC
TRBD2	TRBJ2-3	NA	TRBV12-5	CASGNSGLAGQWTDTQYF	TGTGCTAGTGGAAACTCGGGTCTAGCGGGCCAGTGGACAGATACGCAGTATTTT
NA	TRBJ2-4	few	TRBV10-3	CAIRDPGTAKNIQYF	TGTGCCATCAGGGATCCAGGGACTGCCAAAAACATTCAGTACTTC
NA	TRBJ1-4	NA	TRBV7-2	CASSLTTGTTNEKLFF	TGTGCCAGCAGCTTAACCACAGGGACAACTAATGAAAAACTGTTTTTT
TRBD1	TRBJ2-1	once	TRBV9	CASSPGGQGAEQFF	TGTGCCAGCAGCCCCGGAGGGCAGGGGGCTGAGCAGTTCTTC
TRBD1	TRBJ2-2	NA	TRBV7-9	CASSLGTGDTGELFF	TGTGCCAGCAGCTTAGGGACAGGGGACACCGGGGAGCTGTTTTTT
TRBD2	TRBJ2-5	once	TRBV5-6	CASSLATWASGRGETQYF	TGTGCCAGCAGCTTGGCCACTTGGGCTAGCGGGAGAGGAGAGACCCAGTACTTC
NA	TRBJ2-7	NA	TRBV19	CASSMWEAPYEQYF	TGTGCCAGTAGTATGTGGGAGGCCCCCTACGAGCAGTACTTC
NA	TRBJ2-7	NA	TRBV21-1	CASSKIKEGYEQYF	TGTGCCAGCAGCAAAATAAAGGAGGGATACGAGCAGTACTTC
TRBD1	TRBJ2-7	NA	TRBV4-1	CASSSGQGQSYEQYF	TGCGCCAGCAGCTCCGGACAGGGACAGTCCTACGAGCAGTACTTC
NA	TRBJ1-3	NA	TRBV28	CASSHRVSSGNTIYF	TGTGCCAGCAGTCACAGGGTTTCCTCTGGAAACACCATATATTTT
NA	TRBJ2-7	NA	TRBV5-1	CASSPGPGRELSYEQYF	TGCGCCAGCAGCCCCGGCCCTGGGCGGGAACTCTCCTACGAGCAGTACTTC
TRBD1	TRBJ1-1	NA	TRBV30	CAWSVADRVNTEAFF	TGTGCCTGGAGTGTCGCGGACAGGGTGAACACTGAAGCTTTCTTT
TRBD1	TRBJ1-2	NA	TRBV7-8	CASSSDRDYGYTF	TGTGCCAGCAGCTCCGACAGGGACTATGGCTACACCTTC
TRBD2	TRBJ2-7	NA	TRBV5-6	CASSGTSGRYEQYF	TGTGCCAGCAGCGGGACTAGCGGGAGGTACGAGCAGTACTTC
TRBD2	TRBJ2-1	NA	TRBV3-1/TRBV3-2	CASSPLGLVPSHEQFF	TGTGCCAGCAGCCCCCTCGGACTAGTCCCCTCCCATGAGCAGTTCTTC
NA	TRBJ1-3	once	TRBV19	CASSRIQGYGNTIYF	TGTGCCAGTAGTAGGATACAGGGATATGGAAACACCATATATTTT
TRBD1	TRBJ2-5	NA	TRBV19	CASSMNPTGAETQYF	TGTGCCAGTAGTATGAATCCGACAGGGGCCGAGACCCAGTACTTC
TRBD2	TRBJ2-1	NA	TRBV7-2	CASKRGSSYNEQFF	TGTGCCAGTAAGCGGGGGAGCTCCTACAATGAGCAGTTCTTC
NA	TRBJ2-1	NA	TRBV18	CASSRYTSNHNEQFF	TGTGCCAGCTCACGATATACTAGTAACCACAATGAGCAGTTCTTC
TRBD1	TRBJ1-1	NA	TRBV12-5	CASGSSGTGYTEAFF	TGTGCTAGTGGTTCCTCCGGGACAGGGTACACTGAAGCTTTCTTT
NA	TRBJ2-1	many	TRBV2	CASSDVSLYEQFF	TGTGCCAGCAGTGACGTCTCCCTATATGAGCAGTTCTTC
NA	TRBJ2-1	NA	TRBV7-9	CASSFLLGDNNEQFF	TGTGCCAGCAGCTTCCTCCTTGGGGACAACAACGAGCAGTTCTTC
TRBD1	TRBJ2-1	NA	TRBV18	CASSPDRGSSYNEQFF	TGTGCCAGCTCACCTGACAGGGGCAGCTCCTACAATGAGCAGTTCTTC
TRBD1	TRBJ1-2	NA	TRBV29-1	CSALTGLVNYGYTF	TGCAGCGCCCTGACAGGGTTAGTCAACTATGGCTACACCTTC
NA	TRBJ1-2	few	TRBV28	CASSLVDDGYTF	TGTGCCAGCAGTTTGGTAGATGATGGCTACACCTTC
NA	TRBJ2-1	NA	TRBV9	CASRGDRLFF	TGTGCCAGCAGGGGCGACAGACTGTTCTTC
NA	TRBJ2-3	NA	TRBV5-5	CASSLRQGGRTDTQYF	TGTGCCAGCAGCTTGCGTCAGGGTGGTCGCACAGATACGCAGTATTTT
NA	TRBJ1-6	once	TRBV25-1	CASSEGAVGNSPLHF	TGTGCCAGCAGTGAAGGGGCAGTGGGAAATTCACCCCTCCACTTT
NA	TRBJ1-2	NA	TRBV7-9	CASSLDTLYGYTF	TGTGCCAGCAGCTTAGACACCCTCTATGGCTACACCTTC
NA	TRBJ1-6	few	TRBV3-1/TRBV3-2	CASRPLQGNSPLHF	TGTGCCAGCAGACCTTTACAGGGAAATTCACCCCTCCACTTT